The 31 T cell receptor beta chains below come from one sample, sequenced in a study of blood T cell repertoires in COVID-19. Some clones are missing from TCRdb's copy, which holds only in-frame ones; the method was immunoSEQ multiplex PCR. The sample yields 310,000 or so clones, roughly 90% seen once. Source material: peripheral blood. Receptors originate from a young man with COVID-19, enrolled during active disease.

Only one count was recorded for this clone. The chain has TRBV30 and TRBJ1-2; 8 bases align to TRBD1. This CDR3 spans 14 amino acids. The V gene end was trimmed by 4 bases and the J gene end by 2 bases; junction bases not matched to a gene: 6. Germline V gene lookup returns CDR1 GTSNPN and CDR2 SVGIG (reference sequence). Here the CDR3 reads CAWNGDRGNYGYTF. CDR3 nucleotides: TGTGCCTGGAATGGTGACAGGGGAAACTATGGCTACACCTTC.

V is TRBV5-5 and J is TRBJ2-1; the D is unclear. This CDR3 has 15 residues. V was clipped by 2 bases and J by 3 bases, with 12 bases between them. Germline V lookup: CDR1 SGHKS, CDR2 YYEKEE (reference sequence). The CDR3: CASSLTLQIYNEQFF. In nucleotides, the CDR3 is TGTGCCAGCAGCTTAACCTTACAGATCTACAATGAGCAGTTCTTC.

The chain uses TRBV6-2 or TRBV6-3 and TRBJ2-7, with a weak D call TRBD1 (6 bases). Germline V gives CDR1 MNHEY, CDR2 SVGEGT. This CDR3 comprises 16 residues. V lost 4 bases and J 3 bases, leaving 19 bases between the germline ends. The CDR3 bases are TGTGCCAGCAGTTCACCCCCGACAGGAGCCGGCTACGAGCAGTACTTC. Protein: CASSSPPTGAGYEQYF.

The CDR3 here is CAWTAGGSNHEQFF. CDR3 coding DNA: TGTGCCTGGACGGCTGGGGGCTCTAACCATGAGCAGTTCTTC. The chain is built from TRBV30 and TRBJ2-1; D perhaps matches TRBD1 (6 bases). CDR1 is GTSNPN and CDR2 is SVGIG in the germline V gene (reference sequence). The CDR3 runs 14 residues. The ends were cut back, 4 bases at V and 8 bases at J, with 18 bases in the middle.

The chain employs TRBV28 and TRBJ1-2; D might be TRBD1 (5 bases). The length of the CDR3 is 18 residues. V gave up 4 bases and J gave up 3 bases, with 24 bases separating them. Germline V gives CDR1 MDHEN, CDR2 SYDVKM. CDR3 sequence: CASSSLIGRTRDDYGYTF. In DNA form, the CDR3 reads TGTGCCAGCAGTTCCCTCATAGGGCGGACAAGAGACGACTATGGCTACACCTTC.

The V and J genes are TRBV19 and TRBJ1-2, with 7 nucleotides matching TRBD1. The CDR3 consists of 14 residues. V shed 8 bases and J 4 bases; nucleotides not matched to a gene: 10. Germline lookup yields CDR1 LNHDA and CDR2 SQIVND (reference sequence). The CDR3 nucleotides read TGTGCCAGTCGTCAGGGGGTAACGTTCTATGGCTACACCTTC. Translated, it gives CASRQGVTFYGYTF.

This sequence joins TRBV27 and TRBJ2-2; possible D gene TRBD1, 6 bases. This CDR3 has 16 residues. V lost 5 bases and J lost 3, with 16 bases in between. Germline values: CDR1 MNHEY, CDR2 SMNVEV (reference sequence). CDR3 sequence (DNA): TGTGCCAGCAGTCCCGGACAGTCTGGGTACACCGGGGAGCTGTTTTTT. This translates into CASSPGQSGYTGELFF.

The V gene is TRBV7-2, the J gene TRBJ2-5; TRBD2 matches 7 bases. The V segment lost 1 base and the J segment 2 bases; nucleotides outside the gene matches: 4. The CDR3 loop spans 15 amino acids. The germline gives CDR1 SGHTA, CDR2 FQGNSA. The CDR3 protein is CASSLVAGLQETQYF. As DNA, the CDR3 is TGTGCCAGCAGCTTAGTAGCGGGTTTACAAGAGACCCAGTACTTC. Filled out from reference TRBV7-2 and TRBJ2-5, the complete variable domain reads GAGVSQSPSNKVTEKGKDVELRCDPISGHTALYWYRQSLGQGLEFLIYFQGNSAPDKSGLPSDRFSAERTGGSVSTLTIQRTQQEDSAVYLCASSLVAGLQETQYFGPGTRLLVL.

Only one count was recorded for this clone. CDR3 bases: TGTGCCAGCAGTTCTCTAGCGGGCTTCTACAATGAGCAGTTCTTC. It encodes CASSSLAGFYNEQFF. The chain uses TRBV27 and TRBJ2-1; 8 positions agree with TRBD2. The V segment lost 4 bases and the J segment 3 bases; nucleotides outside the gene matches: 5. This CDR3 has 15 residues. From germline, CDR1 is MNHEY and CDR2 SMNVEV (reference sequence).

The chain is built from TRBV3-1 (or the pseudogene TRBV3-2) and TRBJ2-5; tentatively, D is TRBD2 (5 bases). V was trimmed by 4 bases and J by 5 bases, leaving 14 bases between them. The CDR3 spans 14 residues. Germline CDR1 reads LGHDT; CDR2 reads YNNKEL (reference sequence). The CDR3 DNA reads TGTGCCAGCAGCCTTCTGGGAGTAGGGGAGACCCAGTACTTC. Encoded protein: CASSLLGVGETQYF.

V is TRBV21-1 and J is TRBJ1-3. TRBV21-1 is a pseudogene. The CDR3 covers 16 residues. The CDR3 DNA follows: TGTGCCAGCAGCAAAGAAGAGGAACTCTCTGGAAACACCATATATTTT. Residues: CASSKEEELSGNTIYF.

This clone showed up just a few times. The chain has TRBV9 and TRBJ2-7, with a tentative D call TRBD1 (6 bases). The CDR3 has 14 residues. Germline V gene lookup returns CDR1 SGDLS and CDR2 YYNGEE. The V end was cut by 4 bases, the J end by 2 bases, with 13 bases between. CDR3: CASSKTGLPYEQYF. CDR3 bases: TGTGCCAGCAGCAAGACAGGCCTCCCCTACGAGCAGTACTTC.

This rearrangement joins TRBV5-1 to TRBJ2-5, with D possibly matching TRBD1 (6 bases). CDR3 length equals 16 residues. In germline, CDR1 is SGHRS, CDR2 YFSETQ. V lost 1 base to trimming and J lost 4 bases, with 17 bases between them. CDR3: CASSLFPGATAETQYF. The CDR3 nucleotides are TGCGCCAGCAGCTTGTTTCCAGGGGCTACCGCAGAGACCCAGTACTTC.

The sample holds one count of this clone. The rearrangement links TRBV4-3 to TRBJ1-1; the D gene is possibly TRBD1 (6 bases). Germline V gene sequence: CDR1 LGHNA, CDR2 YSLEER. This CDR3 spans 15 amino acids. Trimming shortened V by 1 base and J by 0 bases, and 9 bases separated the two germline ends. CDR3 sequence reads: CASSQAGGMNTEAFF. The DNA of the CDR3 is TGCGCCAGCAGCCAAGCTGGGGGCATGAACACTGAAGCTTTCTTT.

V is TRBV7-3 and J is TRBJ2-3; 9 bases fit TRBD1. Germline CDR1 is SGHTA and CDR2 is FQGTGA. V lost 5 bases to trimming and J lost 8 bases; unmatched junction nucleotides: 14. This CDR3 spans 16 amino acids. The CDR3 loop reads CASSTTGTGSGGTQYF. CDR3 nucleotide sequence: TGTGCCAGCAGCACCACCGGGACAGGGTCGGGGGGTACGCAGTATTTT.

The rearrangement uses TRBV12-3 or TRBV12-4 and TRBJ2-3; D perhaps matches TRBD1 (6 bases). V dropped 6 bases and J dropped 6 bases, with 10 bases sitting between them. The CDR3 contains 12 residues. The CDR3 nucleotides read TGTGCCAGCAGCCGCCAGGGGGATACGCAGTATTTT. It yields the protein CASSRQGDTQYF.

CDR3 in amino acids: CASSLDQGPREQYF. Written as DNA, the CDR3 is TGTGCCAGCAGCTTGGATCAGGGTCCGCGGGAGCAGTACTTC. The gene calls are TRBV5-4 and TRBJ2-7; D perhaps matches TRBD1 (5 bases). Between the trimmed V and J ends, which lost 0 bases and 7 bases, there was a span of 14 bases. This CDR3 contains 14 residues. Germline CDR1 is SGHNT and CDR2 is YYREEE (reference sequence).

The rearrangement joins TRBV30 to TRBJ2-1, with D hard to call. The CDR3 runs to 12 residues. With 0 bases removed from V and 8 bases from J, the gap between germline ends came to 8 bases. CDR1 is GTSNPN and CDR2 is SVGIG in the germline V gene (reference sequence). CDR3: CAWSVVPHEQFF. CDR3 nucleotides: TGTGCCTGGAGTGTCGTCCCCCATGAGCAGTTCTTC.

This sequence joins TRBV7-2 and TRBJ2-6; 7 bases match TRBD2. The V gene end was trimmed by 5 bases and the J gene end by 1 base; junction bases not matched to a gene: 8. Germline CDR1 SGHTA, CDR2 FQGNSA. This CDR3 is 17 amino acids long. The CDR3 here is CASSTGTGGSGANVLTF. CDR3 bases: TGTGCCAGCAGCACCGGGACGGGAGGATCTGGGGCCAACGTCCTGACTTTC.

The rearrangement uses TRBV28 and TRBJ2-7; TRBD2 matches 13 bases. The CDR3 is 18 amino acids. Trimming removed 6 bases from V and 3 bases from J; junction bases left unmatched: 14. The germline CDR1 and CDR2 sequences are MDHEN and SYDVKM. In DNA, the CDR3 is TGTGCCAGCAGACCCCCATTGGGGACTAGCGGGAATCTCTACGAGCAGTACTTC. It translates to CASRPPLGTSGNLYEQYF.

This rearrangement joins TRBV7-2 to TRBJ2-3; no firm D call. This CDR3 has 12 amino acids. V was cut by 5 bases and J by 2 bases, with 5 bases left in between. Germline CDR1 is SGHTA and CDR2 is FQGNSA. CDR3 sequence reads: CASSEYTDTQYF. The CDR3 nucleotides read TGTGCCAGCAGCGAGTACACAGATACGCAGTATTTT.

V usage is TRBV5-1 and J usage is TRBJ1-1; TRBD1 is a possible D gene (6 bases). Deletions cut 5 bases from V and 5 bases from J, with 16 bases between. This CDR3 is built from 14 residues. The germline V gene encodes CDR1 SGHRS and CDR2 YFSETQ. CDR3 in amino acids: CASRGGGGVTEAFF. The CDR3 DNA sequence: TGCGCCAGCAGAGGGGGAGGGGGAGTTACTGAAGCTTTCTTT.

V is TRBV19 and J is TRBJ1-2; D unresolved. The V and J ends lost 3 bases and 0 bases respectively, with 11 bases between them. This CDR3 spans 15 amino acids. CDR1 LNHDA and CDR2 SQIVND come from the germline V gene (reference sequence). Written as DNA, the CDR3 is TGTGCCAGTAGTATTGTCATACAGACTAACTATGGCTACACCTTC. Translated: CASSIVIQTNYGYTF.

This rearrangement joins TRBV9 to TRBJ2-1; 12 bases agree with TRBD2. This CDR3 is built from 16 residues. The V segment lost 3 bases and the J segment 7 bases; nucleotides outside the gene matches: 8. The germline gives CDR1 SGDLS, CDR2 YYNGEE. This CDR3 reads CASSAPPGTSGNEQFF. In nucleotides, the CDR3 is TGTGCCAGCAGCGCGCCCCCCGGGACTAGCGGGAATGAGCAGTTCTTC.

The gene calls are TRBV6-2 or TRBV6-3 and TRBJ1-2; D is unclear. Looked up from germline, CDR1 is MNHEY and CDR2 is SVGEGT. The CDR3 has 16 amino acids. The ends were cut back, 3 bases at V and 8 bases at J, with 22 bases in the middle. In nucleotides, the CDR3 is TGTGCCAGCAGTTATGACCCTCGGACTATCAAGGAGGGCTACACCTTC. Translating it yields CASSYDPRTIKEGYTF.

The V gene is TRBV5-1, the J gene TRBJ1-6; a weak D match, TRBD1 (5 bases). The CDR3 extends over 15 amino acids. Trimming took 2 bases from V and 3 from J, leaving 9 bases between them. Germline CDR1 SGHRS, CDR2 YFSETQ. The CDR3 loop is CASSFDSDYNSPLHF. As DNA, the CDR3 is TGCGCCAGCAGCTTCGACAGCGACTATAATTCACCCCTCCACTTT.

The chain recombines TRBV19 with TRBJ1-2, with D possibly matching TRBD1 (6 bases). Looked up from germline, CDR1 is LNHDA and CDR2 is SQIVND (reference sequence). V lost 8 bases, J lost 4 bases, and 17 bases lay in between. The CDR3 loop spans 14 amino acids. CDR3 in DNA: TGTGCCAGTCAGATTCGGGGGGCCGGCTATGGCTACACCTTC. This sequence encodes CASQIRGAGYGYTF.

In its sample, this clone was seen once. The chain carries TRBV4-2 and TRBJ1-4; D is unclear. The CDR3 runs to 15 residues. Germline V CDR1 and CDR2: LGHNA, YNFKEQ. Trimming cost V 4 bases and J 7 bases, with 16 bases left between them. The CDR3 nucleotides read TGTGCCAGCAGCCTCGTAGTCCAGGATATTGAAAAACTGTTTTTT. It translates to CASSLVVQDIEKLFF.

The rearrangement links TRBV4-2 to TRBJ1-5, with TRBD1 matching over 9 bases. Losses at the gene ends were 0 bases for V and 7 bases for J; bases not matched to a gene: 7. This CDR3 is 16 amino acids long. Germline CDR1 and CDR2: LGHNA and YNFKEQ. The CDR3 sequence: CASSQDRGTGSQPQHF. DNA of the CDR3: TGTGCCAGCAGCCAAGATAGAGGGACAGGGAGCCAGCCCCAGCATTTT.

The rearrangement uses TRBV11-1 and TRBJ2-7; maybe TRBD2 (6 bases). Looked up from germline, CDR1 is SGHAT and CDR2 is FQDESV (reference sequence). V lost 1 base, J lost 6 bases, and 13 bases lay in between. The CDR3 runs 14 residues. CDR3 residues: CASSLGAGGSEQYF. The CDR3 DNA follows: TGTGCCAGCAGCTTAGGGGCCGGGGGTTCCGAGCAGTACTTC.

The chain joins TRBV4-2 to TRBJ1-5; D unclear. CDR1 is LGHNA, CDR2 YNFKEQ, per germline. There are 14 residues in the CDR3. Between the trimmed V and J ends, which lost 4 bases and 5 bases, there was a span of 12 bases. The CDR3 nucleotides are TGTGCCAGCAGCCCCGAGGGTGGTTATCAGCCCCAGCATTTT. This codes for CASSPEGGYQPQHF.